These 8 T cell receptor beta chains originate from one sample sequenced in a study of OX40 agonist ivuxolimab in advanced cancers. Produced via immunoSEQ multiplex PCR; TCRdb's table is partial and in-frame only. The sample contains 50,000 or so clones, 70% to 85% of which appear only once. Sequences were derived from CD4+ or CD8+ T cells sorted from blood, sampled in a trial of the OX40 agonist ivuxolimab. The receptors shown here come from an adult with an advanced solid tumor such as melanoma, head and neck, liver or kidney cancer.

The DNA for the CDR3 is TGTGCCAGCAGCGTCCTGGACAGGGTAGGGAATGAGCAGTTCTTC. Its translation: CASSVLDRVGNEQFF. The chain combines TRBV9 with TRBJ2-1; 8 bases agree with TRBD1. Germline V gene sequence: CDR1 SGDLS, CDR2 YYNGEE. V trimming: 2 bases; J trimming: 7 bases; junction bases outside the gene matches: 8. The CDR3 is 15 amino acids.

The V call is TRBV27, the J call TRBJ2-7; TRBD2 aligns across 9 bases. Germline-derived CDR1 and CDR2 are MNHEY and SMNVEV (reference sequence). CDR3 length: 14 residues. Trimming removed 9 bases from V and 7 bases from J; junction bases left unmatched: 13. The CDR3, as DNA: TGTGCCAGTAGGGCTGGCGGGAGGGCGGGAGAGCAGTACTTC. This translates into CASRAGGRAGEQYF.

The genes are TRBV9 and TRBJ2-7, with a possible D match to TRBD2 (5 bases). Germline V lookup: CDR1 SGDLS, CDR2 YYNGEE. The CDR3 contains 13 residues. V lost 0 bases and J lost 6, with 10 bases in between. Written as DNA, the CDR3 is TGTGCCAGCAGCGTAGAGACTATCGGCGAGCAGTACTTC. This sequence encodes CASSVETIGEQYF.

The J gene is TRBJ2-1, the V gene TRBV29-1, with D possibly matching TRBD2 (7 bases). Trimming stripped 5 bases from V and 7 bases from J, with 15 bases between. Germline V lookup: CDR1 SQVTM, CDR2 ANQGSEA. The CDR3 contains 13 residues. In DNA form, the CDR3 reads TGCAGCGTTTCCGAGGGGGGGATTAATGAGCAGTTCTTC. Translating it yields CSVSEGGINEQFF.

This chain uses TRBV7-3 with TRBJ1-1, with D unresolved. This CDR3 contains 14 residues. Per the germline V gene, CDR1 is SGHTA and CDR2 is FQGTGA. V was shortened by 5 bases and J by 2 bases, with 12 bases between the two germline ends. The DNA for the CDR3 is TGTGCCAGCAGCGAACTAGGCCCAAACACTGAAGCTTTCTTT. Its protein is CASSELGPNTEAFF.

V and J are TRBV6-1 and TRBJ2-2; unclear D gene. Trimming pared 7 bases from V and 3 bases from J, leaving 9 bases between. Per the germline V gene, CDR1 is MNHNS and CDR2 is SASEGT. The CDR3 is 13 amino acids. In nucleotides, the CDR3 is TGTGCCAGCATGACGTGGGACACCGGGGAGCTGTTTTTT. Translating it yields CASMTWDTGELFF.

Notes on this clone: Other nucleotide sequences from this sample produce the same CDR3. This chain connects TRBV7-8 to TRBJ2-1, with D maybe TRBD2 (5 bases). The CDR3 runs 14 residues. Trimming removed 5 bases at V and 14 bases at J, with 22 bases between. Germline CDR1 is SGHVS and CDR2 is FQNEAQ. The CDR3 loop is CASSTALKEAGEFF. The CDR3 nucleotides are TGTGCCAGCAGCACCGCGCTAAAGGAGGCAGGAGAGTTCTTC.

The chain is built from TRBV18 and TRBJ2-3, with D uncertain. This CDR3 is built from 15 residues. CDR1 and CDR2 (germline): KGHSH, LQKENI. V gave up 2 bases and J gave up 2 bases, with 11 bases separating them. CDR3 amino acids: CASSPRYESTDTQYF. For the CDR3, the DNA is TGTGCCAGCTCACCAAGGTACGAATCCACAGATACGCAGTATTTT.